This passage covers 15 T cell receptor beta chains from one sample sequenced in a study of blood T cell repertoires in COVID-19. Method: immunoSEQ multiplex PCR; TCRdb's copy keeps in-frame clones and lacks some. The repertoire holds tens of thousands of clones, with around 81% as singletons. The sequencing sample was made of peripheral blood. Every receptor here comes from an elderly woman with COVID-19, enrolled during active disease.

The chain has TRBV10-3 and TRBJ1-4; no firm D call. The CDR3 is made up of 16 amino acids. The germline V gene encodes CDR1 ENHRY and CDR2 SYGVKD. V lost 0 bases and J lost 0, with 8 bases in between. CDR3 nucleotide sequence: TGTGCCATCAGTGAGTCGGGAGGTGCAACTAATGAAAAACTGTTTTTT. It codes for CAISESGGATNEKLFF.

This chain links TRBV7-2 with TRBJ1-3, with TRBD1 matching over 11 bases. Unmatched junction bases numbered 2, after V lost 5 bases and J lost 8 bases. The CDR3 spans 13 residues. Germline values: CDR1 SGHTA, CDR2 FQGNSA. CDR3 sequence reads: CASSRDRGDTIYF. CDR3 DNA sequence: TGTGCCAGCAGCCGGGACAGGGGGGACACCATATATTTT.

The chain carries TRBV24-1 and TRBJ2-2; no clear D. Germline values: CDR1 KGHDR, CDR2 SFDVKD. V dropped 6 bases and J dropped 2 bases, with 9 bases sitting between them. The CDR3 runs to 14 residues. CDR3 loop: CATSPAVNTGELFF. The DNA of the CDR3 is TGTGCCACCAGTCCCGCGGTAAACACCGGGGAGCTGTTTTTT.

This clone was detected only once. The V and J genes are TRBV5-8 and TRBJ1-1; D unclear. V was cut by 4 bases and J by 11 bases, with 9 bases left in between. The CDR3 is 10 amino acids. Per the germline V gene, CDR1 is SGHTS and CDR2 is YDEGEE. As DNA, the CDR3 is TGTGCCAGCAGCGTTCTTGCGGCTTTCTTT. It codes for CASSVLAAFF.

In this sample, this clone turned up once. V gene TRBV21-1 combines with J gene TRBJ2-7; the DNA was not compared with TRBD1, the D call given in the table. TRBV21-1 is tagged as a pseudogene. CDR3 length: 16 amino acids. The CDR3 is CASSKPKRQGAYEQYF. The CDR3 DNA is TGTGCCAGCAGCAAACCCAAGCGACAGGGGGCCTACGAGCAGTACTTC.

The chain carries TRBV5-1 and TRBJ1-1, with D perhaps matching TRBD1 (6 bases). Deletions cut 2 bases from V and 11 bases from J, with 16 bases between. The CDR3 totals 13 residues. The germline V gene has CDR1 SGHRS and CDR2 YFSETQ. The CDR3 nucleotides read TGCGCCAGCAGCTTTGGGGCACAGGGTATGGCTTTCTTT. Translating it yields CASSFGAQGMAFF.

This chain connects TRBV5-4 to TRBJ1-3; TRBD1 might be the D (5 bases). The CDR3 is 15 residues long. Germline loops: CDR1 SGHNT, CDR2 YYREEE (reference sequence). V gave up 6 bases and J gave up 0 bases, with 13 bases separating them. CDR3 residues: CASTVDSSSGNTIYF. The CDR3 DNA reads TGTGCCAGCACCGTCGACAGTTCCTCTGGAAACACCATATATTTT.

The V gene is TRBV6-6, the J gene TRBJ2-1; TRBD2 aligns across 9 bases. The CDR3 is made up of 16 amino acids. CDR1 is MNHNY and CDR2 is SVGAGI in the germline V gene (reference sequence). Unmatched junction bases numbered 6, after V lost 6 bases and J lost 0 bases. The CDR3 sequence is CASSKTSGLSYNEQFF. The CDR3 coding sequence is TGTGCCAGCAGCAAGACTAGCGGCCTCTCCTACAATGAGCAGTTCTTC.

The rearrangement links TRBV29-1 to TRBJ2-7; 8 positions match TRBD1. The length of the CDR3 is 14 residues. Germline V gene sequence: CDR1 SQVTM, CDR2 ANQGSEA. The junction had 12 bases not matched to a gene; V was cut back by 7 bases and J by 4 bases. CDR3 region: CSAVPGTGGYEQYF. CDR3 coding DNA: TGCAGCGCCGTACCCGGGACAGGTGGTTACGAGCAGTACTTC.

The V and J genes are TRBV12-3 or TRBV12-4 and TRBJ2-1; D might be TRBD1 (5 bases). The CDR3 is made up of 11 amino acids. V was pared by 3 bases and J by 9 bases, with 6 bases between. The CDR3 region is CASSFRGEQFF. CDR3 nucleotide sequence: TGTGCCAGCAGTTTTAGGGGTGAGCAGTTCTTC.

A single count supports this clone. This chain links TRBV6-2 or TRBV6-3 with TRBJ2-2, with 10 bases aligning to TRBD1. CDR1 is MNHEY, CDR2 SVGEGT, per germline. V lost 5 bases and J lost 7; bases outside the gene matches: 7. The CDR3 extends over 15 amino acids. CDR3 nucleotides: TGTGCCAGCAGTCTGACAGGGGGCCTTGTCGGGGAGCTGTTTTTT. Translating it yields CASSLTGGLVGELFF.

This chain uses TRBV2 with TRBJ1-5; D is ambiguous. This CDR3 region has 14 residues. The V and J ends lost 7 bases and 3 bases respectively, with 13 bases between them. From germline, CDR1 is SNHLY and CDR2 FYNNEI. The chain's CDR3 is CASNPTAFNQPQHF. The CDR3 region has the DNA TGTGCCAGCAACCCCACAGCCTTCAATCAGCCCCAGCATTTT.

J is TRBJ2-3 and V is TRBV14; 7 bases are shared with TRBD1. V trimming: 6 bases; J trimming: 2 bases; junction bases outside the gene matches: 17. CDR3 length: 18 residues. Germline assignment: CDR1 SGHDN and CDR2 FVKESK. The CDR3, as DNA: TGTGCCAGCAGGTTTCGGACAGGACACCGTTTCTTCACAGATACGCAGTATTTT. This sequence encodes CASRFRTGHRFFTDTQYF.

V gene TRBV5-1 combines with J gene TRBJ1-2, with TRBD1 matching 9 bases. This CDR3 is built from 15 residues. CDR1 and CDR2 from the germline V gene are SGHRS and YFSETQ. J lost 4 bases, V lost 0 bases, and 4 bases had no gene match. CDR3 sequence: CASSLGDRALYGYTF. DNA for the CDR3: TGCGCCAGCAGCTTGGGGGACAGGGCCCTCTATGGCTACACCTTC.

CDR3 protein: CSVEDGGGGEKLFF. The DNA for the CDR3 is TGCAGCGTTGAAGACGGGGGCGGGGGTGAAAAACTGTTTTTT. The V call is TRBV29-1, the J call TRBJ1-4; a weak D match, TRBD1 (6 bases). The V and J ends lost 0 bases and 7 bases respectively, with 12 bases between them. In germline, CDR1 is SQVTM, CDR2 ANQGSEA. CDR3 length equals 14 residues.